The rows below give T cell receptor beta chains drawn from one sample of a study of response to subunit inactivated influenza vaccine. TCRdb processed the RT-PCR reads anew with MiXCR; each CDR3 protein has one entry. The data show about 700,000 distinct CDR3 sequences, with around 13% seen just once and approximately 7.6% held by the top ten. The material was PBMCs from blood, obtained 14 to 15 days before vaccination. The receptors come from a man in his forties or fifties who received an inactivated influenza vaccine. Both conserved end residues are part of each CDR3. D genes are given only for firm matches. Only some rows state a clone size, as once, few, many or a class for expanded clones.

V: TRBV15; D: TRBD1; size: .; J: TRBJ1-6; DNA: TGTGCCACCAGCAGAATTACAGGGGGGAATAATTCACCCCTCCACTTT; CDR3: CATSRITGGNNSPLHF
V: TRBV7-9; D: TRBD1; size: few; J: TRBJ2-4; DNA: TGTGCCACACAGGGGCTCCAAAACATTCAGTACTTC; CDR3: CATQGLQNIQYF
V: TRBV5-1; D: .; size: .; J: TRBJ1-1; DNA: TGCGCCAGCAGCTTCGGGGGGTTCAAGACTGAAGCTTTCTTT; CDR3: CASSFGGFKTEAFF
V: TRBV10-3; D: .; size: many; J: TRBJ2-7; DNA: TGTGCCATCAGTGAGTCGGGCAGTTACGAGCAGTACTTC; CDR3: CAISESGSYEQYF
V: TRBV3-1; D: TRBD1; size: .; J: TRBJ2-5; DNA: TGTGCCAGCAGTCCCTTCCGACAGGGCGGGTCGGAGACCCAGTACTTC; CDR3: CASSPFRQGGSETQYF
V: TRBV27; D: TRBD1; size: few; J: TRBJ2-7; DNA: TGTGCCAGCGGGTTGGGACAGGGAACCTACGAGCAGTACTTC; CDR3: CASGLGQGTYEQYF
V: TRBV20-1; D: .; size: .; J: TRBJ2-1; DNA: TGCAGTGCTAGTGCGCTAGCGAACAATGAGCAGTTCTTC; CDR3: CSASALANNEQFF
V: TRBV20-1; D: TRBD2; size: few; J: TRBJ2-1; DNA: TGCAGTGCTCAGCGGGACTCCTACAATGAGCAGTTCTTC; CDR3: CSAQRDSYNEQFF
V: TRBV7-2; D: .; size: .; J: TRBJ2-1; DNA: TGTGCCAGCAGCTTAGATGGCGGGACGTTGGGCTATGAGCAGTTCTTC; CDR3: CASSLDGGTLGYEQFF
V: TRBV7-2; D: .; size: many; J: TRBJ2-2; DNA: TGTGCCAGCAGCGTTAACACCGGGGAGCTGTTTTTT; CDR3: CASSVNTGELFF
V: TRBV9; D: .; size: .; J: TRBJ2-1; DNA: TGTGCCAGCAGCGTATCCATAAATGAGCAGTTCTTC; CDR3: CASSVSINEQFF
V: TRBV20-1; D: TRBD2; size: .; J: TRBJ2-7; DNA: TGCAGTGCTAGAGATGGAAGCGGGAGGGCCGAGCAGTACTTC; CDR3: CSARDGSGRAEQYF
V: TRBV18; D: TRBD1; size: few; J: TRBJ1-5; DNA: TGTGCCAGCTCAAACCGCCGCCTTGGACAGGGGGCAACTCAGCCCCAGCATTTT; CDR3: CASSNRRLGQGATQPQHF
V: TRBV7-9; D: TRBD1; size: few; J: TRBJ1-1; DNA: TGTGCCAGCAGCCCCATGTCAGGGGGCTACACTGAAGCTTTCTTT; CDR3: CASSPMSGGYTEAFF
V: TRBV9; D: TRBD2; size: .; J: TRBJ2-7; DNA: TGTGCCAGCAGCGTAGATTTAGCGGGTGAGCAGTACTTC; CDR3: CASSVDLAGEQYF
V: TRBV5-1; D: .; size: few; J: TRBJ2-7; DNA: TGCGCCAGCAGCTTGATGGACAGTTCCTACGAGCAGTACTTC; CDR3: CASSLMDSSYEQYF
V: TRBV12-3/TRBV12-4; D: .; size: .; J: TRBJ2-2; DNA: TGTGCCAGCATCGGGACATCCAACACCGGGGAGCTGTTTTTT; CDR3: CASIGTSNTGELFF
V: TRBV24-1; D: TRBD1; size: few; J: TRBJ2-3; DNA: TGTGCCACCAGTGTCCGACAGGGGGCGATAGATACGCAGTATTTT; CDR3: CATSVRQGAIDTQYF
V: TRBV29-1; D: .; size: .; J: TRBJ2-5; DNA: TGCAGCGTGGACCTGACCCCAGAGACCCAGTACTTC; CDR3: CSVDLTPETQYF
V: TRBV7-2; D: .; size: few; J: TRBJ2-1; DNA: TGTGCCAGCAGCTCAAGGGGGGGGAGAAGCTCCTACAATGAGCAGTTCTTC; CDR3: CASSSRGGRSSYNEQFF
V: TRBV7-9; D: TRBD1; size: .; J: TRBJ2-3; DNA: TGTGCCAGCAGACAAGGGGGCATAACAGATACGCAGTATTTT; CDR3: CASRQGGITDTQYF
V: TRBV5-1; D: TRBD1; size: .; J: TRBJ1-2; DNA: TGCGCCAGCAGCTTGGCCTCTGGACAGGGGTCTGGCTACACCTTC; CDR3: CASSLASGQGSGYTF
V: TRBV10-2; D: TRBD2; size: .; J: TRBJ2-7; DNA: TGCGCCAGCAGTGACCTCCTTGGCGGGAGTGGGTACGAGCAGTACTTC; CDR3: CASSDLLGGSGYEQYF
V: TRBV6-5; D: .; size: many; J: TRBJ1-5; DNA: TGTGCCAGCAGTTACTCGAAGACCTCGGGACAACTCCGTGATCAGCCCCAGCATTTT; CDR3: CASSYSKTSGQLRDQPQHF
V: TRBV12-3/TRBV12-4; D: .; size: .; J: TRBJ2-7; DNA: TGTGCCAGCAGTTTTAACGGGGGCCTCTACGAGCAGTACTTC; CDR3: CASSFNGGLYEQYF
V: TRBV7-2; D: .; size: .; J: TRBJ2-1; DNA: TGTGCCAGCAGCCTAGACCCGGCTCTAGGTGAGCAGTTCTTC; CDR3: CASSLDPALGEQFF
V: TRBV2; D: .; size: few; J: TRBJ2-6; DNA: TGTGCCAGCAGTTGGCAGGTCAACTCTGGGGCCAACGTCCTGACTTTC; CDR3: CASSWQVNSGANVLTF
V: TRBV5-5; D: .; size: .; J: TRBJ1-1; DNA: TGTGCCAGCAGCTTGATAGAGAACACTGAAGCTTTCTTT; CDR3: CASSLIENTEAFF
V: TRBV5-1; D: TRBD1; size: .; J: TRBJ2-6; DNA: TGCGCCAGCAGCTTGGAGAGGGGGCGCACCAACGTCCTGACTTTC; CDR3: CASSLERGRTNVLTF
V: TRBV7-2; D: .; size: .; J: TRBJ2-3; DNA: TGTGCCAGCAGCTTAGGGTCACTAATTCATTTAACAGATACGCAGTATTTT; CDR3: CASSLGSLIHLTDTQYF
V: TRBV4-1; D: TRBD2; size: many; J: TRBJ2-3; DNA: TGCGCCAGCAGCCATAGCGGGAGGGGTTTGTCAGATACGCAGTATTTT; CDR3: CASSHSGRGLSDTQYF
V: TRBV6-1; D: .; size: .; J: TRBJ2-3; DNA: TGTGCCAGCAGTGAAAGGACTGGCTTAGAGCGCACAGATACGCAGTATTTT; CDR3: CASSERTGLERTDTQYF
V: TRBV5-1; D: .; size: .; J: TRBJ1-2; DNA: TGCGCCAGCAGCACCAGTCCGACGGTTAACTATGGCTACACCTTC; CDR3: CASSTSPTVNYGYTF
V: TRBV28; D: .; size: few; J: TRBJ2-5; DNA: TGTGCCAGCAGCGGCCCATTGGAGACCCAGTACTTC; CDR3: CASSGPLETQYF
V: TRBV5-5; D: .; size: many; J: TRBJ2-7; DNA: TGTGCCAGCAGCTTGACAGGGATCGAGGAGCAGTACTTC; CDR3: CASSLTGIEEQYF
V: TRBV7-2; D: .; size: .; J: TRBJ2-5; DNA: TGTGCCAGCAGCTTGTCCGGTATCGGGACCCAGTACTTC; CDR3: CASSLSGIGTQYF
V: TRBV10-3; D: TRBD1; size: few; J: TRBJ2-7; DNA: TGTGCCACACAGGGGAATGAGTACGAGCAGTACTTC; CDR3: CATQGNEYEQYF
V: TRBV10-3; D: .; size: .; J: TRBJ2-1; DNA: TGTGCCATCAAACCACCAGGGACAACCTACAATGAGCAGTTCTTC; CDR3: CAIKPPGTTYNEQFF
V: TRBV12-3/TRBV12-4; D: TRBD1; size: .; J: TRBJ2-7; DNA: TGTGCCAGCAGTTTATCGCCAGGGGGTCGGGAGCAGTACTTC; CDR3: CASSLSPGGREQYF
V: TRBV15; D: .; size: .; J: TRBJ1-5; DNA: TGTGCCACCAGGAGTTCGGCCTTCGCTAATCAGCCCCAGCATTTT; CDR3: CATRSSAFANQPQHF
V: TRBV28; D: TRBD1; size: many; J: TRBJ1-6; DNA: TGTGCCAGCAGCCGTTCGACAGGGAGTTCACCCCTCCACTTT; CDR3: CASSRSTGSSPLHF
V: TRBV6-1; D: .; size: .; J: TRBJ1-4; DNA: TGTGCCAGCAGTGAAGGGTGGGTTGAAAAACTGTTTTTT; CDR3: CASSEGWVEKLFF
V: TRBV6-1; D: .; size: .; J: TRBJ1-5; DNA: TGTGCCAGCAGTGAAAACGGGGGGAAACAGCCCCAGCATTTT; CDR3: CASSENGGKQPQHF
V: TRBV18; D: .; size: .; J: TRBJ1-2; DNA: TGTGCCAGCTCAGTCAGGACGGCGCTAAAGTCTACTAACTATGGCTACACCTTC; CDR3: CASSVRTALKSTNYGYTF
V: TRBV5-1; D: .; size: many; J: TRBJ2-1; DNA: TGCGCCAGCAGCCCGAAGGGGGGCGACTACAATGAGCAGTTCTTC; CDR3: CASSPKGGDYNEQFF
V: TRBV19; D: TRBD1; size: few; J: TRBJ2-7; DNA: TGTGCCAGTAGTATAGCGACAGGGAAAACGAACGAGCAGTACTTC; CDR3: CASSIATGKTNEQYF
V: TRBV10-3; D: TRBD1; size: few; J: TRBJ1-2; DNA: TGTGCCATCAGTGAGTCAGGTTTTAAGAAAAGGGACAGGGCCTATGGCTACACCTTC; CDR3: CAISESGFKKRDRAYGYTF
V: TRBV3-1; D: .; size: .; J: TRBJ2-7; DNA: TGTGCCAGCAGCCAAGATTTGGTGTTTGTGGACAAGCCCTACGAGCAGTACTTC; CDR3: CASSQDLVFVDKPYEQYF
V: TRBV5-5; D: TRBD2; size: .; J: TRBJ2-2; DNA: TGTGCCAGCAGCTCGACTAGCGGGGGGGCCCGGGAGCTGTTTTTT; CDR3: CASSSTSGGARELFF
V: TRBV10-3; D: .; size: .; J: TRBJ2-6; DNA: TGTGCCATCAGGAGCTCTGGGGCCAACGTCCTGACTTTC; CDR3: CAIRSSGANVLTF
V: TRBV10-3; D: .; size: many; J: TRBJ2-3; DNA: TGTGCCATCAGTCGAAATGTGGGGTTAACAGATACGCAGTATTTT; CDR3: CAISRNVGLTDTQYF
V: TRBV20-1; D: TRBD2; size: .; J: TRBJ2-5; DNA: TGCAGCCAACGGGACTCGCGGGGGATCCAAGAGACCCAGTACTTC; CDR3: CSQRDSRGIQETQYF
V: TRBV5-1; D: .; size: few; J: TRBJ2-7; DNA: TGCGCCAGCAGCTTGGACGGGACCCTATCCTACGAGCAGTACTTC; CDR3: CASSLDGTLSYEQYF
V: TRBV7-2; D: TRBD1; size: few; J: TRBJ2-7; DNA: TGTGCCAGCAGCTTGACAGGGGGTCTTTCCTACGAGCAGTACTTC; CDR3: CASSLTGGLSYEQYF
V: TRBV5-1; D: TRBD1; size: .; J: TRBJ2-1; DNA: TGCGCCAGCAGCTCGGGACAGGGGGAAAGGAATGAGCAGTTCTTC; CDR3: CASSSGQGERNEQFF
V: TRBV7-2; D: .; size: few; J: TRBJ2-3; DNA: TGTGCCAGCAGCTTATACTCCGGGATGCAGTATTTT; CDR3: CASSLYSGMQYF
V: TRBV12-3/TRBV12-4; D: .; size: few; J: TRBJ2-1; DNA: TGTGCCAGCAGTACTAATGTGGCAGGGCCTTCCTACAATGAGCAGTTCTTC; CDR3: CASSTNVAGPSYNEQFF
V: TRBV12-3/TRBV12-4; D: TRBD1; size: .; J: TRBJ1-1; DNA: TGTGCCAGCAGTTTGACAGGGCTCCCTGAAGCTTTCTTT; CDR3: CASSLTGLPEAFF
V: TRBV5-1; D: .; size: few; J: TRBJ1-5; DNA: TGCGCCAGCAGCTTGTCCCCGGGTGGGGATCAGCCCCAGCATTTT; CDR3: CASSLSPGGDQPQHF
V: TRBV12-3/TRBV12-4; D: TRBD2; size: few; J: TRBJ2-1; DNA: TGTGCCAGTACTAGCGGGAGATACTTAAGTGAGCAGTTCTTC; CDR3: CASTSGRYLSEQFF